These 7 T cell receptor beta chains were all obtained from the same sample, sequenced in a study of cytomegalovirus exposure and HLA in healthy donors. In the PCR, 60 Vbeta and 13 Jbeta primers were used. Here immunoSEQ multiplex PCR was the method, and the copy in TCRdb shows in-frame clones only, minus some. The repertoire holds roughly 200,000 clones, with around four fifths as singletons. Material: PBMCs. The source of these receptors is a woman in her sixties or seventies in good health and CMV-seropositive.

This clone was detected once. The chain has TRBV27 and TRBJ1-6, with a possible D match to TRBD1 (5 bases). The CDR3 loop spans 17 amino acids. Per the germline V gene, CDR1 is MNHEY and CDR2 is SMNVEV (reference sequence). V lost 3 bases and J 0 bases, leaving 12 bases between the germline ends. The CDR3: CASSLARQSSYNSPLHF. The CDR3 region has the DNA TGTGCCAGCAGTTTGGCCCGACAGAGCTCCTATAATTCACCCCTCCACTTT.

J is TRBJ1-3 and V is TRBV30, with D perhaps matching TRBD1 (5 bases). Between the trimmed V and J ends, which lost 2 bases and 7 bases, there was a span of 24 bases. There are 17 residues in the CDR3. Germline loops: CDR1 GTSNPN, CDR2 SVGIG (reference sequence). DNA for the CDR3: TGTGCCTGGAGTCTACTCGGTGGGGGACTGAGGGGCAACACCATATATTTT. This encodes CAWSLLGGGLRGNTIYF.

The genes are TRBV30 and TRBJ1-2, with a weak D call TRBD1 (5 bases). Germline CDR1 reads GTSNPN; CDR2 reads SVGIG (reference sequence). The length of the CDR3 is 15 residues. Between the trimmed V and J ends, which lost 0 bases and 8 bases, there was a span of 19 bases. The CDR3 nucleotides read TGTGCCTGGAGTGTTGGAGGGGTTCGCCCGGGGGGCTACACCTTC. Its translation is CAWSVGGVRPGGYTF.

The V call is TRBV5-6, the J call TRBJ1-4, with no clear D. The CDR3 covers 13 residues. Germline lookup yields CDR1 SGHDT and CDR2 YYEEEE. The V end was cut by 0 bases, the J end by 10 bases, with 10 bases between. In nucleotides, the CDR3 is TGTGCCAGCAGCTTGGCGTCGGCGGGAAAACTGTTTTTT. It is translated as CASSLASAGKLFF.

This chain links TRBV5-1 with TRBJ1-6; 8 nucleotides agree with TRBD1. The CDR3 runs 18 residues. The ends lost 3 bases at V and 0 bases at J; junction bases unmatched: 8. In germline, CDR1 is SGHRS, CDR2 YFSETQ. The CDR3 region has the DNA TGCGCCAGCAGCTCCAGCTGGACAGGGAGCTCCTATAATTCACCCCTCCACTTT. This sequence encodes CASSSSWTGSSYNSPLHF.

This chain links TRBV27 with TRBJ2-1; 9 bases align to TRBD2. Losses at the gene ends were 2 bases for V and 6 bases for J; bases not matched to a gene: 11. Germline values: CDR1 MNHEY, CDR2 SMNVEV (reference sequence). This CDR3 has 17 residues. The CDR3 region is CASSLNAGGLGGNEQFF. In DNA, the CDR3 is TGTGCCAGCAGTTTAAACGCGGGAGGGCTTGGTGGCAATGAGCAGTTCTTC.

This clone showed up just once. The junction differs from germline at one of its ends, possibly a read error. The J gene is TRBJ2-4, the V gene TRBV5-6; TRBD2 might be the D (7 bases). Germline assignment: CDR1 SGHDT and CDR2 YYEEEE. CDR3 size: 15 residues. CDR3 region: CASSLARGAKNSQYF. The DNA for the CDR3 is TGTGCCAGCAGCTTGGCCCGGGGGGCGAAAAACAGTCAGTACTTC.